This TCR beta chain is from a study of identical twins. This clonotype was observed many times. The antigen is undetermined. Healthy Caucasians provided all donations. The CDR3 contains 15 residues. Germline loops: CDR1 LGHNA, CDR2 YNFKEQ. Between the trimmed V and J ends, which lost 1 base and 2 bases, there was a span of 12 bases. Overall study results and limits: In beta out-of-frame sequences, the excess sharing between twins was weaker.

A universal primer site arose from template switching, and cDNA bore unique molecular identifiers. TCRdb analysed the 5' RACE reads with MiXCR anew, one entry per CDR3 protein. The sample has approximately 600,000 distinct CDR3 sequences; more than 9% are singletons. This sample was shared with a second study, whose subject was yellow fever vaccine responses in identical twins.

Sequencing used PBMCs. J is TRBJ2-7 and V is TRBV4-2, with TRBD2 as a possible D gene (5 bases). The TCR sequence derives from a woman in her late teens or twenties in good health. The chain's CDR3 is CASSQGESGTYEQYF. The CDR3 DNA sequence: TGTGCCAGCAGCCAAGGCGAGAGCGGAACCTACGAGCAGTACTTC.